Listed below are T cell receptor beta chains from one sample, sequenced in a study of Graves' ophthalmopathy and Graves' hyperthyroidism. TCRdb itself ran the multiplex PCR reads through MiXCR, one entry per CDR3 protein. The sample yields 600,000 to 950,000 distinct CDR3 sequences, around 40% seen once. Sequenced input: peripheral blood. The receptors derive from an adult man with Graves' ophthalmopathy. CDR3s include the opening cysteine and the closing phenylalanine or tryptophan. The D gene is left open where the match is weak. Not every row has a clone size; where given, it reads once, few, many or a size class.

abundance	d_gene	j_gene	v_gene	CDR3nt	CDR3aa
.	TRBD1	TRBJ1-6	TRBV4-1	TGCGCCAGCAGCCAAGATCCAGGGGGCGTCGGTTCACCCCTCCACTTT	CASSQDPGGVGSPLHF
.	TRBD1	TRBJ1-6	TRBV9	TGTGCCAGCTCACCAGAGACAGGGGCGGATTCACCCCTCCACTTT	CASSPETGADSPLHF
.	.	TRBJ2-7	TRBV7-2	TGTGCCAGCAGCTTAGCGGAAGGGGGTAAAGCCTACGAGCAGTACTTC	CASSLAEGGKAYEQYF
.	.	TRBJ2-7	TRBV19	TGTGCCAGTAGTTTTGGGATAAACTACGAGCAGTACTTC	CASSFGINYEQYF
many	.	TRBJ2-7	TRBV11-2	TGTGCCAGCAGCTCCGGGGGCCTCTCCTACGAGCAGTACTTC	CASSSGGLSYEQYF
many	TRBD1	TRBJ2-7	TRBV25-1	TGTGCCAGCAGTGAGGGGGACAGGGGTTGGGAGCAGTACTTC	CASSEGDRGWEQYF
.	.	TRBJ1-1	TRBV6-4	TGTGCCAGCTTTGACATGACGAACACTGAAGCTTTCTTT	CASFDMTNTEAFF
few	.	TRBJ2-5	TRBV7-3	TGTGCCAGCAGCTGGCCGGGACTAGAGACCCAGTACTTC	CASSWPGLETQYF
.	.	TRBJ1-5	TRBV4-1	TGCGCCAGCAGCCAAGATCCTTTAGGGAATCAGCCCCAGCATTTT	CASSQDPLGNQPQHF
.	TRBD1	TRBJ2-7	TRBV7-9	TGTGCCAGCAGCTCGGACAGGGGGCGACCCTACGAGCAGTACTTC	CASSSDRGRPYEQYF
.	TRBD1	TRBJ2-7	TRBV2	TGTGCCAGCAGTCACCCGGGACAGGTCTACGAGCAGTACTTC	CASSHPGQVYEQYF
.	.	TRBJ1-6	TRBV7-2	TGTGCCAGCAGCTTATTTTTTTCAGGAACCTATAATTCACCCCTCCACTTT	CASSLFFSGTYNSPLHF
few	TRBD2	TRBJ2-5	TRBV12-5	TGTGCTAGTGGCTCGACTAGCGGGGGGTTAAGGACCCAGTACTTC	CASGSTSGGLRTQYF